This T cell receptor beta chain was recovered during a study of T cell repertoires in ileal Crohn's disease. Overall study: Every patient was operated on for stricturing (roughly 60%) or penetrating (approximately 39%) complications.

Trimming removed 3 bases at V and 0 bases at J, with 11 bases between. This CDR3 region has 15 residues. CDR1 MNHEY and CDR2 SMNVEV come from the germline V gene (reference sequence). Overall study results and limits: Active smokers at surgery had more clonal expansions than non-smokers.

TCRdb's copy holds only in-frame clones and misses some; the assay was immunoSEQ multiplex PCR. Seen here are 13,000 to 15,000 clones, roughly 80% observed once, and the top ten hold about 15%. On this clone: What it binds is not known.

Described time point: inflamed ileum from the surgical specimen. The chain links TRBV27 to TRBJ1-1; D not certain. The sample was ileal tissue. This receptor was taken from an adult with Crohn's disease. The CDR3 here is CASSFVDALNTEAFF. The DNA of the CDR3 is TGTGCCAGCAGTTTTGTCGACGCCCTGAACACTGAAGCTTTCTTT.